The 6 T cell receptor beta chains in this list originate from one sample, sequenced in a study of T cells in Graves' hyperthyroidism and ophthalmopathy. TCR beta CDR3 regions were amplified from RNA. A first-round RT-PCR of the TCR CDR3 used the HTBI primer set. TCRdb reprocessed the multiplex PCR reads via MiXCR and lists one record per CDR3 protein. The sample lists around 690,000 distinct CDR3 sequences; around 16% were seen once. Source material: blood. The receptor source for this set is a man aged 45-60 years with Graves' hyperthyroidism.

This clonotype was found many times. The chain recombines TRBV30 with TRBJ2-3; D remains unclear. CDR1 is GTSNPN and CDR2 is SVGIG in the germline V gene (reference sequence). The CDR3 is 13 residues long. The V end was cut by 0 bases, the J end by 4 bases, with 8 bases between. In DNA, the CDR3 is TGTGCCTGGAGTGTCTTAGGCGCAGATACGCAGTATTTT. Its protein is CAWSVLGADTQYF.

This clonotype was observed many times. This rearrangement joins TRBV27 to TRBJ2-2, with 11 nucleotides matching TRBD2. This CDR3 spans 15 amino acids. Germline CDR1 is MNHEY and CDR2 is SMNVEV (reference sequence). Germline trimming cut 6 bases from V and 5 bases from J; bases unmatched to any gene: 5. The DNA of the CDR3 is TGTGCCAGCAGGATAATAGCGGGAGGGACCGGGGAGCTGTTTTTT. Its translation: CASRIIAGGTGELFF.

The chain employs TRBV5-1 and TRBJ2-5, with D possibly matching TRBD2 (5 bases). This CDR3 spans 15 amino acids. Per the germline V gene, CDR1 is SGHRS and CDR2 is YFSETQ. V was clipped by 1 base and J by 4 bases, with 14 bases between them. DNA of the CDR3: TGCGCCAGCAGCTTGCAAGGGAGTGGACGAGAGACCCAGTACTTC. This sequence encodes CASSLQGSGRETQYF.

The genes are TRBV6-1 and TRBJ2-1; the match to TRBD2 covers 14 bases. V trimming: 6 bases; J trimming: 7 bases; junction bases outside the gene matches: 8. Per germline, CDR1 MNHNS and CDR2 SASEGT. The CDR3 loop spans 16 amino acids. CDR3 residues: CASRQAGTSGRNEQFF. The DNA of the CDR3 is TGTGCCAGCAGACAAGCCGGGACTAGCGGGAGAAATGAGCAGTTCTTC.

This clonotype was seen only a few times. The chain uses TRBV6-1 and TRBJ1-3, with D unresolved. The CDR3 runs 13 residues. Trimming shortened V by 6 bases and J by 0 bases, and 6 bases separated the two germline ends. The germline CDR1 and CDR2 sequences are MNHNS and SASEGT. The CDR3 sequence: CASSFDSGNTIYF. The CDR3 DNA sequence: TGTGCCAGCAGCTTCGACTCTGGAAACACCATATATTTT.

The chain recombines TRBV28 with TRBJ2-3; 10 bases fit TRBD2. J gave up 2 bases and V 5 bases, and 7 bases lay outside the gene matches. Germline V gene sequence: CDR1 MDHEN, CDR2 SYDVKM. This CDR3 has 16 amino acids. The CDR3 bases are TGTGCCAGCAGTGTATTGGGACTAGCGAACACAGATACGCAGTATTTT. This translates into CASSVLGLANTDTQYF.